The rows below give T cell receptor beta chains drawn from one sample of a study of identifying expanded T cells in peripheral blood. The data were produced by immunoSEQ multiplex PCR, yet TCRdb's version contains in-frame clones alone and is incomplete. Of approximately 83,000 clones in the sample, around 83% are singletons; the top ten hold 3.5% to 5.5%. The sequencing sample was made of blood. The receptors originated from a person between 18 and 75 years old in good health. CDR3s include the opening cysteine and the closing phenylalanine or tryptophan. Each record gives: clone size, V gene, D gene, J gene, CDR3 protein, CDR3 DNA. D genes are given only for firm matches. The listing skips clone size in some rows; elsewhere it reads once, few, many or a size class.

.,TRBV10-1,TRBD1,TRBJ2-1,CASSESGRGLDEQFF,TGCGCCAGCAGTGAGTCGGGCAGGGGGCTTGATGAGCAGTTCTTC
few,TRBV25-1,TRBD2,TRBJ2-5,CASSALAWEGNQETQYF,TGTGCCAGCAGTGCACTCGCCTGGGAGGGGAACCAAGAGACCCAGTACTTC
.,TRBV13,TRBD1,TRBJ1-1,CASSQPGQGNTEAFF,TGTGCCAGCAGCCAGCCGGGACAGGGGAACACTGAAGCTTTCTTT
.,TRBV29-1,.,TRBJ2-1,CSVEDPVRGNEQFF,TGCAGCGTTGAAGACCCGGTGCGGGGCAATGAGCAGTTCTTC
.,TRBV4-1,TRBD2,TRBJ2-3,CASSQAGTSSTDTQYF,TGCGCCAGCAGCCAAGCTGGGACTAGCAGCACAGATACGCAGTATTTT
.,TRBV6-6,.,TRBJ2-7,CASSYSGVSIYEQYF,TGTGCCAGCAGTTACTCGGGGGTTTCAATCTACGAGCAGTACTTC
.,TRBV6-6,.,TRBJ2-7,CASSYPEDEQYF,TGTGCCAGCAGTTACCCGGAGGACGAGCAGTACTTC
.,TRBV7-2,TRBD1,TRBJ1-2,CASTLPKQGPNYGYTF,TGTGCCAGCACCTTACCCAAACAGGGGCCTAACTATGGCTACACCTTC
.,TRBV7-2,.,TRBJ2-5,CASSGGGETQYF,TGTGCCAGCAGCGGAGGGGGAGAGACCCAGTACTTC
.,TRBV15,.,TRBJ2-5,CATSRDRGQETQYF,TGTGCCACCAGCAGAGATAGGGGCCAAGAGACCCAGTACTTC
.,TRBV7-2,.,TRBJ2-1,CASSLARRENEQFF,TGTGCCAGCAGCTTAGCGCGCAGGGAGAATGAGCAGTTCTTC
.,TRBV28,TRBD1,TRBJ1-2,CATQEQGRRGYGYTF,TGTGCCACTCAGGAACAGGGGAGAAGGGGCTATGGCTACACCTTC
.,TRBV11-1,.,TRBJ1-1,CASSLLRTSEAFF,TGTGCCAGCAGCTTATTACGGACCTCTGAAGCTTTCTTT
.,TRBV7-9,.,TRBJ1-3,CASSARRSGTQPRNTIYF,TGTGCCAGCAGCGCCAGAAGATCGGGGACACAGCCCCGAAACACCATATATTTT
.,TRBV11-1,.,TRBJ1-1,CASSLAGRNMNTEAFF,TGTGCCAGCAGCTTAGCGGGGAGGAACATGAACACTGAAGCTTTCTTT
.,TRBV29-1,TRBD2,TRBJ2-7,CSVAPEPGGEQYF,TGCAGCGTTGCCCCCGAACCGGGGGGTGAGCAGTACTTC
.,TRBV9,.,TRBJ1-1,CASSVEMQRNTEAFF,TGTGCCAGCAGCGTAGAAATGCAACGGAACACTGAAGCTTTCTTT
once,TRBV27,.,TRBJ2-1,CASSLGGSYNEQFF,TGTGCCAGCAGTTTAGGGGGGTCCTACAATGAGCAGTTCTTC
.,TRBV7-9,.,TRBJ2-5,CASSLVGSRETQYF,TGTGCCAGCAGCTTAGTAGGCAGTAGAGAGACCCAGTACTTC
.,TRBV18,.,TRBJ2-2,CASSPGLGSASNTGELFF,TGTGCCAGCTCACCAGGCCTAGGGAGCGCGTCGAACACCGGGGAGCTGTTTTTT
.,TRBV5-4,.,TRBJ2-3,CASRGSQDTTDTQYF,TGTGCCAGCAGGGGATCACAGGACACCACAGATACGCAGTATTTT
.,TRBV6-5,TRBD1,TRBJ1-5,CASSARGPLLPQHF,TGTGCCAGCAGTGCAAGGGGGCCCCTTTTGCCCCAGCATTTT
.,TRBV19,.,TRBJ1-1,CATLARTDRNTEAFF,TGTGCCACCCTAGCGAGGACAGACCGGAACACTGAAGCTTTCTTT
few,TRBV7-9,.,TRBJ2-3,CASSFYRQRSTDTQYF,TGTGCCAGCAGCTTTTACCGACAGAGAAGCACAGATACGCAGTATTTT
.,TRBV9,.,TRBJ1-2,CASSVGLGADSYGYTF,TGTGCCAGCAGCGTGGGTCTTGGGGCAGACTCCTATGGCTACACCTTC
.,TRBV10-3,.,TRBJ1-5,CAISADSNQPQHF,TGTGCCATCAGTGCAGACAGCAATCAGCCCCAGCATTTT
.,TRBV6-5,.,TRBJ1-2,CASSPLDRIYGYTF,TGTGCCAGCAGTCCCCTAGACAGGATCTATGGCTACACCTTC
.,TRBV7-2,.,TRBJ1-6,CASSLEGVNNSPLHF,TGTGCCAGCAGCTTAGAGGGGGTTAATAATTCACCCCTCCACTTT
.,TRBV18,.,TRBJ2-5,CASSSSGGLVQETQYF,TGTGCCAGCTCATCTAGTGGGGGGCTCGTCCAAGAGACCCAGTACTTC
.,TRBV9,TRBD2,TRBJ2-1,CASSVRATGGSYNEQFF,TGTGCCAGCAGCGTTCGAGCAACGGGAGGCTCCTACAATGAGCAGTTCTTC
.,TRBV5-1,.,TRBJ2-2,CATSRGVGELFF,TGCGCCACCAGTAGGGGGGTCGGGGAGCTGTTTTTT
.,TRBV5-1,.,TRBJ1-1,CASSRSGENTEAFF,TGCGCCAGCAGCCGGTCGGGGGAGAACACTGAAGCTTTCTTT
.,TRBV5-4,.,TRBJ2-1,CASSLDHNEQFF,TGTGCCAGCAGCTTGGATCACAATGAGCAGTTCTTC
.,TRBV25-1,TRBD1,TRBJ1-4,CASSGWTGATNEKLFF,TGTGCCAGCAGTGGATGGACAGGGGCAACTAATGAAAAACTGTTTTTT
.,TRBV11-2,.,TRBJ1-4,CASSLNRQLFF,TGTGCCAGCAGCTTAAACCGCCAACTGTTTTTT